Presented here are 19 T cell receptor beta chains from one specimen sequenced in a study of cytomegalovirus exposure and HLA in healthy donors. It was with 60 Vbeta and 13 Jbeta primers that the PCR ran. Profiling relied on immunoSEQ multiplex PCR, and the TCRdb table lists in-frame clones only, not all of them. The sample gives approximately 130,000 clones, 76% of which show up once; around 1.8% is in the top ten. The sequenced sample was PBMCs. The receptors derive from a female donor in good health and CMV-seropositive.

The chain employs TRBV11-2 and TRBJ2-1, with TRBD2 as a possible D gene (5 bases). Trimming took 0 bases from V and 8 from J, leaving 17 bases between them. The germline V gene has CDR1 SGHAT and CDR2 FQNNGV. The CDR3 runs to 16 residues. The CDR3 is CASSLDGSGNWDEQFF. The CDR3 nucleotides read TGTGCCAGCAGCTTAGATGGCAGCGGTAATTGGGATGAGCAGTTCTTC.

This clone came up a few times. The chain is built from TRBV30 and TRBJ1-1; perhaps TRBD1 as D (6 bases). This CDR3 region has 13 residues. With 3 bases removed from V and 1 base from J, the gap between germline ends came to 9 bases. Germline lookup yields CDR1 GTSNPN and CDR2 SVGIG (reference sequence). The CDR3 coding sequence is TGTGCCTGGAGGGCACAGGGGAACACTGAAGCTTTCTTT. This translates into CAWRAQGNTEAFF.

This clone was counted between two and nine times. The chain employs TRBV7-6 and TRBJ1-1; 11 bases map to TRBD1. The CDR3 spans 14 residues. CDR1 is SGHVS and CDR2 is FNYEAQ in the germline V gene. V trimming: 5 bases; J trimming: 5 bases; junction bases outside the gene matches: 4. CDR3 coding DNA: TGTGCCAGCAGCCAAGGACAGGGGGCGACTGAAGCTTTCTTT. This encodes CASSQGQGATEAFF.

Note on this clone: Sequence at one end of the junction differs from germline and may be a read error. Other DNA variants within this sample encode the same CDR3. This chain links TRBV5-1 with TRBJ2-3; 7 bases map to TRBD2. The CDR3 is made up of 15 amino acids. CDR1 is SGHRS and CDR2 is YFSETQ in the germline V gene. In DNA form, the CDR3 reads TGCGCCAGCAGCTTGCTAGCGGCTAGCACAGATACACAGTATTTT. Its protein is CASSLLAASTDTQYF. The full variable domain, completed using reference TRBV5-1 and TRBJ2-3, is KAGVTQTPRYLIKTRGQQVTLSCSPISGHRSVSWYQQTPGQGLQFLFEYFSETQRNKGNFPGRFSGRQFSNSRSEMNVSTLELGDSALYLCASSLLAASTDTQYFGPGTRLTVL.

The rearrangement joins TRBV7-9 to TRBJ1-5, with 9 positions matching TRBD1. The germline gives CDR1 SEHNR, CDR2 FQNEAQ (reference sequence). The V segment lost 5 bases and the J segment 2 bases; nucleotides outside the gene matches: 1. This CDR3 is built from 14 residues. CDR3 loop: CASSRDRGNQPQHF. CDR3 nucleotides: TGTGCCAGCAGCCGGGACAGGGGCAATCAGCCCCAGCATTTT.

This clone has a handful of counts. The rearrangement uses TRBV6-5 and TRBJ2-7; D is possibly TRBD1 (5 bases). The CDR3 covers 13 residues. V was pared by 7 bases and J by 2 bases, with 12 bases between. Looked up from germline, CDR1 is MNHEY and CDR2 is SVGAGI. CDR3 in DNA: TGTGCCAGCACCAACACAGGAACCTACGAGCAGTACTTC. Protein sequence: CASTNTGTYEQYF.

This chain joins TRBV5-3 and TRBJ1-2, with TRBD1 matching 7 bases. TRBV5-3 is an open reading frame, and its role is uncertain. The CDR3 is 15 residues long. V lost 7 bases and J lost 5; bases outside the gene matches: 14. CDR3: CARLSGQARGYGYTF. The CDR3 DNA reads TGTGCCAGACTCTCCGGACAGGCTAGGGGGTATGGCTACACCTTC.

This clone was seen only once. V usage is TRBV4-2 and J usage is TRBJ1-6; tentative D call: TRBD1 (5 bases). Germline loops: CDR1 LGHNA, CDR2 YNFKEQ. Trimming pared 0 bases from V and 10 bases from J, leaving 13 bases between. This CDR3 has 15 amino acids. CDR3 in amino acids: CASSQDRAGRSPLHF. CDR3 nucleotides: TGTGCCAGCAGCCAAGATCGGGCAGGGAGGTCACCCCTCCACTTT.

This chain uses TRBV28 with TRBJ1-4; no reliable D call. CDR1 and CDR2 (germline): MDHEN, SYDVKM. Trimming cost V 6 bases and J 7 bases, with 24 bases left between them. The CDR3 sequence is 17 residues long. This chain's CDR3 is CASSSAAGVGLGEKLFF. The CDR3 region has the DNA TGTGCCAGCAGCTCGGCGGCCGGGGTCGGGTTAGGTGAAAAACTGTTTTTT. Full variable domain (remainder filled in from reference TRBV28 and TRBJ1-4): DVKVTQSSRYLVKRTGEKVFLECVQDMDHENMFWYRQDPGLGLRLIYFSYDVKMKEKGDIPEGYSVSREKKERFSLILESASTNQTSMYLCASSSAAGVGLGEKLFFGSGTQLSVL.

The chain joins TRBV28 to TRBJ2-7; TRBD1 aligns across 8 bases. Unmatched junction bases numbered 11, after V lost 8 bases and J lost 2 bases. Germline V gene data show CDR1 as MDHEN and CDR2 as SYDVKM. This CDR3 has 15 residues. The CDR3 loop reads CASGSLDRDPYEQYF. The CDR3 nucleotides read TGTGCCAGCGGATCTTTGGACAGGGATCCCTACGAGCAGTACTTC. The variable domain in full, with the rest retrieved from reference TRBV28 and TRBJ2-7, is DVKVTQSSRYLVKRTGEKVFLECVQDMDHENMFWYRQDPGLGLRLIYFSYDVKMKEKGDIPEGYSVSREKKERFSLILESASTNQTSMYLCASGSLDRDPYEQYFGPGTRLTVT.

The rearrangement joins TRBV6-5 to TRBJ2-2; no clear D gene. The V gene lost 2 bases and the J gene lost 3 bases, with 10 bases spanning the gap. This CDR3 contains 15 residues. CDR1 MNHEY and CDR2 SVGAGI come from the germline V gene. The CDR3 loop is CASSYEPSDTGELFF. CDR3 nucleotides: TGTGCCAGCAGTTACGAGCCTTCGGACACCGGGGAGCTGTTTTTT.

Details on this clone: Germline is not matched at one junction end, which may reflect a read error. V gene TRBV7-9 combines with J gene TRBJ2-2; 12 bases line up with TRBD1. Germline V CDR1 and CDR2: SEHNR, FQNEAQ (reference sequence). This CDR3 has 17 residues. The CDR3 sequence is CSSSSGDRGRDTGELFF. CDR3 sequence (DNA): TGTTCCAGCAGCTCCGGGGACAGGGGGCGTGACACCGGGGAGCTGTTTTTT.

The chain is built from TRBV5-4 and TRBJ2-1; maybe TRBD1 (6 bases). The germline gives CDR1 SGHNT, CDR2 YYREEE (reference sequence). The V end lost 4 bases, the J end lost 0 bases, and 11 bases lay between the germline ends. The CDR3 runs to 15 residues. The CDR3 bases are TGTGCCAGCAGCGCTACAGGGTACTCCTACAATGAGCAGTTCTTC. The encoded protein is CASSATGYSYNEQFF.

Points on this clone: One end of the junction fails to match germline, which may point to a read error. V usage is TRBV7-6 and J usage is TRBJ2-5; 11 nucleotides line up with TRBD2. Germline values: CDR1 SGHVS, CDR2 FNYEAQ. The CDR3 spans 19 residues. The CDR3 nucleotides read TGTGCCAGCAGCTTAGCGGTTAGGCCTAGCGGGGGGACCCAAGAGGCCCAGTACTTC. Protein: CASSLAVRPSGGTQEAQYF.

V usage is TRBV7-6 and J usage is TRBJ2-5; TRBD2 agrees at 15 bases. The CDR3 covers 17 residues. The germline V gene has CDR1 SGHVS and CDR2 FNYEAQ. J was trimmed by 5 bases and V by 0 bases; bases with no gene match: 4. CDR3 DNA sequence: TGTGCCAGCAGCTTAGCGGCCGGGACTAGCGGGAGGGAGACCCAGTACTTC. It encodes CASSLAAGTSGRETQYF.

This clone has a single count. J is TRBJ1-2 and V is TRBV5-1; 7 bases match TRBD1. Germline trimming cut 4 bases from V and 2 bases from J; bases unmatched to any gene: 2. Germline CDR1 reads SGHRS; CDR2 reads YFSETQ. The CDR3 loop spans 13 amino acids. The CDR3 loop is CASSVGQNYGYTF. CDR3 bases: TGCGCCAGCAGCGTGGGACAGAACTATGGCTACACCTTC.

This clone was seen only a few times. V is TRBV10-3 and J is TRBJ1-1; 7 nucleotides match TRBD1. J was trimmed by 6 bases and V by 6 bases; bases with no gene match: 7. CDR1 is ENHRY, CDR2 SYGVKD, per germline. The CDR3 runs to 13 residues. The CDR3 coding sequence is TGTGCCATCAGAGGAGGAGGGGGCCCTGAAGCTTTCTTT. It specifies CAIRGGGGPEAFF.

CDR3 residues: CASSLRGPRETQYF. DNA for the CDR3: TGTGCCAGCAGCTTAAGGGGGCCTCGGGAGACCCAGTACTTC. The V and J genes are TRBV7-9 and TRBJ2-5; 7 nucleotides agree with TRBD1. Germline CDR1 SEHNR, CDR2 FQNEAQ (reference sequence). V lost 2 bases and J lost 5; bases outside the gene matches: 5. The CDR3 runs 14 residues.

This rearrangement joins TRBV19 to TRBJ1-5; maybe TRBD1 (6 bases). This CDR3 has 15 residues. The germline V and J ends were trimmed by 4 bases and 2 bases, with 12 bases remaining between them. CDR1 is LNHDA, CDR2 SQIVND, per germline (reference sequence). CDR3 bases: TGTGCCAGTAGTAGAACCCCAGGGGGCAATCAGCCCCAGCATTTT. It codes for CASSRTPGGNQPQHF.